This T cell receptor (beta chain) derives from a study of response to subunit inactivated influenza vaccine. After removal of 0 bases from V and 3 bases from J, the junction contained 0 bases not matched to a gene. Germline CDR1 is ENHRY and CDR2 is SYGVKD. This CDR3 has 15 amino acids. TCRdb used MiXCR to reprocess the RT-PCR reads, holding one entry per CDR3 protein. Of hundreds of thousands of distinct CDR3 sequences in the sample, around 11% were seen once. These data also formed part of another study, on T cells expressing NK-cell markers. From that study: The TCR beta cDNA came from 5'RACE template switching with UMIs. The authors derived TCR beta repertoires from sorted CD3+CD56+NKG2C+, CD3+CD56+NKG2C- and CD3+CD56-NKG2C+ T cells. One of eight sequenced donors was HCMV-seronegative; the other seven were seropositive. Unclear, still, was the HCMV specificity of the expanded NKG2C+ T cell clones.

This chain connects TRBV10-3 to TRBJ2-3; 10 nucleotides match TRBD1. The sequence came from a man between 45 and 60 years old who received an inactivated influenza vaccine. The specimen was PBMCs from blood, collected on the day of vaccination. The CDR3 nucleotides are TGTGCCATCAGTGAGTCGGACAGGGGGACAGATACGCAGTATTTT. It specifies CAISESDRGTDTQYF.